The present entry profiles one TCR beta chain with its context. The sample is drawn from a study of blood T cell repertoires in COVID-19. Study in general: Donors in the United States, Italy and Spain gave samples during acute or convalescent COVID-19. The cDNA or gDNA used as material had been derived from T cells, B-cell-depleted T cells, or PBMCs.

Under the authors' procedure: Counts of nucleated cells, estimated from reference gene primer amplification, were obtained. Clones were read by immunoSEQ multiplex PCR, and TCRdb kept only the in-frame ones, dropping some. Clonal size and the V and J genes are those of that table, whereas D and trimming came from the DNA. The sample includes roughly 140,000 clones, 75% to 90% seen only once; the top ten take around 1.7%. Germline CDR1 is SGHVS and CDR2 is FNYEAQ. The CDR3 totals 16 residues. Trimming removed 1 base from V and 4 bases from J; junction bases left unmatched: 7. The chain recombines TRBV7-6 with TRBJ2-5; 9 bases match TRBD2. The sequenced sample was peripheral blood. This clonotype originated in a woman aged 50 to 60 with acute or convalescent COVID-19. CDR3 amino acids: CASSLEERGASETQYF. The CDR3, as DNA: TGTGCCAGCAGCTTAGAGGAGCGGGGGGCATCAGAGACCCAGTACTTC.